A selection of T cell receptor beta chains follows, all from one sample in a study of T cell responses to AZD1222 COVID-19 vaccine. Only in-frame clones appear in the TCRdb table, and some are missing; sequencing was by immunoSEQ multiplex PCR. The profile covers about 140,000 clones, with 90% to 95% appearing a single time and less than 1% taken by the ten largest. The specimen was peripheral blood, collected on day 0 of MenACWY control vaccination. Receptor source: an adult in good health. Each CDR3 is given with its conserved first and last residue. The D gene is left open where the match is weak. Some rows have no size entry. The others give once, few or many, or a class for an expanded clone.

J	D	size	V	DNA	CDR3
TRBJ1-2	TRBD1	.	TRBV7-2	TGTGCCAGCAGCTTAAACCGGGACAGGGGCCGTGGCTACACCTTC	CASSLNRDRGRGYTF
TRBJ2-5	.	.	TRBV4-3	TGCGCCAGCAGCCAAGAGGGGGGCTTCCAAGAGACCCAGTACTTC	CASSQEGGFQETQYF
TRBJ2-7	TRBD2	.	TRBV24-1	TGTGCCACCAGTGGGTCTAGCGGGAGATATGGAGAGCAGTACTTC	CATSGSSGRYGEQYF
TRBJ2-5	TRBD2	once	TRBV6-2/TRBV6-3	TGTGCCAGCAGTGGGACTAGCGGGGGGCTACAAGAGACCCAGTACTTC	CASSGTSGGLQETQYF
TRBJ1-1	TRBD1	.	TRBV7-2	TGTGCCAGCAGCTTAGAACGGCAGGGGGCTTGGAACACTGAAGCTTTCTTT	CASSLERQGAWNTEAFF
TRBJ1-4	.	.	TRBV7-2	TGTGCCAGCAGCTCCCTGGCACCGGTGAATGAAAAACTGTTTTTT	CASSSLAPVNEKLFF
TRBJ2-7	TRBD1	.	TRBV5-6	TGTGCCAGCAGCCTCGGACAGGGGCGGTTGATGGGCTACGAGCAGTACTTC	CASSLGQGRLMGYEQYF
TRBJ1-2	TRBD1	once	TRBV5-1	TGCGCCAGCAGCTTGGAGCCCGGACAGGGGGTTTATGGCTACACCTTC	CASSLEPGQGVYGYTF
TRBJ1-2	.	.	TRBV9	TGTGCCAGCAGCGTAGATTCTGGGGGGTATGGCTACACCTTC	CASSVDSGGYGYTF
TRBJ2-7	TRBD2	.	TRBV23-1	TGCGCCAGCAGTCAATCAACTAGCGGGGCCTACGAGCAGTACTTC	CASSQSTSGAYEQYF
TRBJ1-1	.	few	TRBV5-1	TGCGCCAGCAGCTTGGCCGGGATGGTTAGAGCTGAAGCTTTCTTT	CASSLAGMVRAEAFF
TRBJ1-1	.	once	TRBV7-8	TGTGCCAGCAGCTTATTAAACGGAGGGAACACTGAAGCTTTCTTT	CASSLLNGGNTEAFF
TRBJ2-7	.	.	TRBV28	TGTGCCAGCAGTCTCGAGAGGGGTCTAGGGCTTTACGAGCAGTACTTC	CASSLERGLGLYEQYF
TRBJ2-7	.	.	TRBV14	TGTGCCAGCAGCCAAGAAGTCGGCAGGGGCGAGCAGTACTTC	CASSQEVGRGEQYF
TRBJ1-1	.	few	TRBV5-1	TGCGCCAGCTCCAAAGAGGTGAACACTGAAGCTTTCTTT	CASSKEVNTEAFF
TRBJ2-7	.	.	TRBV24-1	TGTGCCACCAGTGATCCCCGCCAGGGTACCTACGAGCAGTACTTC	CATSDPRQGTYEQYF
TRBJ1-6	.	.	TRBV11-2	TGTGCCAGCAGCTTTTCGGACAGAGCAACACCCCTCCACTTT	CASSFSDRATPLHF
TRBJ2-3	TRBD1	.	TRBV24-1	TGTGCCACCAGTGATGGGGACAGGGTTGCGGGTACGCAGTATTTT	CATSDGDRVAGTQYF
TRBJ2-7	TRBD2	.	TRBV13	TGTGCCAGCAGCCCCCTGGCGGGGGGCTCCTACGAGCAGTACTTC	CASSPLAGGSYEQYF
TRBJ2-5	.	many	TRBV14	TGTGCCAGCAGCCTTAAAAGGACCTACACGAGGGGAGAGACCCAGTACTTC	CASSLKRTYTRGETQYF
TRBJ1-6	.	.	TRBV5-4	TGTGCCAGCAGCTTGGGCGGGAAGCGGCATTCACCCCTCCACTTT	CASSLGGKRHSPLHF
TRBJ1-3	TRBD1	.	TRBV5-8	TGTGCCAGCAGTATGTACAGGGGTTCGGACACCATATATTTT	CASSMYRGSDTIYF
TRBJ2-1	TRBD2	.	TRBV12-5	TGTGCTAGTGGTTTGGAGGTGGGACTAGGGAGGTACAATGAGCAGTTCTTC	CASGLEVGLGRYNEQFF
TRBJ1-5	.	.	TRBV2	TGTGCCAGCAGTCGTGGGCAGAGCAATCAGCCCCAGCATTTT	CASSRGQSNQPQHF
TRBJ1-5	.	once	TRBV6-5	TGTGCCAGCAGGCGGTTGGTCAATCAGCCCCAGCATTTT	CASRRLVNQPQHF
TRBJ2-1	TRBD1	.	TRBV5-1	TGCGCCAGCAGCTTGGCAATCTTAGGACAGGGAGGAGGCAATGAGCAGTTCTTC	CASSLAILGQGGGNEQFF
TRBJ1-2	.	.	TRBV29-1	TGCAGCGTTGTCAGTACAGGGACTAACTATGGCTACACCTTC	CSVVSTGTNYGYTF
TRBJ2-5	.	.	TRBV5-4	TGTGCCAGCAGCCCAGGACAGTTTGAAGAGACCCAGTACTTC	CASSPGQFEETQYF
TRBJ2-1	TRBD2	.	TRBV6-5	TGTGCCAGCAGGGGGCGGACTAGCGGGTACAATGAGCAGTTCTTC	CASRGRTSGYNEQFF
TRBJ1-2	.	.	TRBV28	TGTGCCAGCAGTCGGGAGCTTGAGGATAGGGATGGCTACACCTTC	CASSRELEDRDGYTF